These 8 T cell receptor beta chains came from one sample sequenced in a study of blood T cell repertoires in COVID-19. Using immunoSEQ multiplex PCR, the repertoire was profiled, and TCRdb retains in-frame clones only, with some absent. The sample consists of approximately 350,000 clones, over 75% of them appearing once. Sequencing used PBMCs or T cells enriched from blood (not recorded which). These receptors all stem from a young woman who had recovered from COVID-19.

The V call is TRBV6-5, the J call TRBJ1-2; D might be TRBD1 (5 bases). Germline V lookup: CDR1 MNHEY, CDR2 SVGAGI. The length of the CDR3 is 13 residues. Trimming stripped 6 bases from V and 5 bases from J, with 13 bases between. The CDR3 spells CASRGGSGYGYTF. For the CDR3, the DNA is TGTGCCAGCAGGGGGGGGTCCGGGTATGGCTACACCTTC.

V and J are TRBV11-2 and TRBJ2-1; D is possibly TRBD2 (6 bases). CDR3 length: 14 amino acids. Trimming left V 0 bases short and J 7 bases short, with 10 bases between. CDR1 and CDR2 from the germline V gene are SGHAT and FQNNGV. The CDR3 sequence is CASSLEREINEQFF. CDR3 DNA sequence: TGTGCCAGCAGCTTAGAACGGGAGATTAATGAGCAGTTCTTC.

V gene TRBV19 combines with J gene TRBJ2-7, with 13 bases that match TRBD2. Germline V lookup: CDR1 LNHDA, CDR2 SQIVND (reference sequence). Trimming at V came to 6 bases and at J to 3 bases, leaving 17 bases not matched to a gene. The CDR3 contains 19 residues. The CDR3 spells CASSPRLAGGKSGYYEQYF. As DNA, the CDR3 is TGTGCCAGTAGCCCCAGACTAGCGGGGGGTAAGAGTGGCTACTACGAGCAGTACTTC.

J is TRBJ1-1 and V is TRBV18; 8 bases match TRBD1. V dropped 0 bases and J dropped 7; count of bases not matched to a gene: 7. There are 15 residues in the CDR3. Germline V gene data show CDR1 as KGHSH and CDR2 as LQKENI. The CDR3 DNA sequence: TGTGCCAGCTCACCACCCGGACAGGGATGGGGTGAAGCTTTCTTT. This codes for CASSPPGQGWGEAFF.

This chain connects TRBV5-8 to TRBJ2-2; D is uncertain. V was pared by 3 bases and J by 7 bases, with 7 bases between. CDR1 is SGHTS, CDR2 YDEGEE, per germline. The CDR3 sequence is 12 residues long. In nucleotides, the CDR3 is TGTGCCAGCAGCTACTACAACGGGGAGCTGTTTTTT. It specifies CASSYYNGELFF.

CDR3 bases: TGTGCCAGCAGCTTCACAACTAGCGTCGAGCAGTTCTTC. This translates into CASSFTTSVEQFF. The rearrangement links TRBV11-1 to TRBJ2-1; 7 nucleotides line up with TRBD2. The CDR3 totals 13 residues. CDR1 is SGHAT and CDR2 is FQDESV in the germline V gene (reference sequence). J was trimmed by 10 bases and V by 3 bases; bases with no gene match: 6.

The chain employs TRBV5-1 and TRBJ2-7; D is possibly TRBD2 (6 bases). V lost 4 bases and J 1 base, leaving 9 bases between the germline ends. The CDR3 loop spans 13 amino acids. CDR1 and CDR2 (germline): SGHRS, YFSETQ. CDR3: CASSTRESYEQYF. The DNA for the CDR3 is TGCGCCAGCAGCACCCGGGAGTCCTACGAGCAGTACTTC.

In this sample, this clone turned up once. Written as DNA, the CDR3 is TGTGCCAGCAGTTTCCGGTGGAACACCGGGGAGCTGTTTTTT. Translation: CASSFRWNTGELFF. The chain combines TRBV28 with TRBJ2-2; D is unresolved. The CDR3 spans 14 residues. Germline assignment: CDR1 MDHEN and CDR2 SYDVKM. V was trimmed by 3 bases and J by 1 base, leaving 6 bases between them.